The 32 T cell receptor delta chains below all came from one sample that was sequenced in a study of human gamma delta and Vdelta1 T cells. TCRdb called clones anew from the PCR reads with CATT. The repertoire holds about 6,400 delta-chain clones, with around 41% as singletons. Their antigens remain unidentified. Sequences were obtained from Vdelta1 gamma-delta T cells from blood grown in culture (DOT cells). These receptors all stem from a human donor in good health.

This clone came up a few times. The chain uses TRDV1 and TRDJ1; 9 bases are shared with TRDD3. The V gene end was trimmed by 8 bases and the J gene end by 3 bases; junction bases not matched to a gene: 22. CDR1 and CDR2 (germline): TSWWSYY, QGS. The CDR3 is made up of 19 amino acids. DNA for the CDR3: TGTGCTCTTTTGTTCCTACCCGGGATGGGGGGATACAATCCCGATAAACTCATCTTT. As protein: CALLFLPGMGGYNPDKLIF.

The chain links TRDV1 to TRDJ1, with 9 positions matching TRDD2. The germline CDR1 and CDR2 sequences are TSWWSYY and QGS. V trimming: 5 bases; J trimming: 9 bases; junction bases outside the gene matches: 25. This CDR3 spans 19 amino acids. The CDR3 nucleotides read TGTGCTCTTGGGTACCGGCCTTCCTACGATAGTACTGAGGCCTCCGAACTCATCTTT. Protein sequence: CALGYRPSYDSTEASELIF.

In its sample, this clone was seen a few times. V usage is TRDV1 and J usage is TRDJ1; perhaps TRDD2 as D (8 bases). This CDR3 spans 21 amino acids. The ends were cut back, 4 bases at V and 0 bases at J, with 30 bases in the middle. The germline V gene has CDR1 TSWWSYY and CDR2 QGS. The CDR3 region is CALGVLPRPNWGPTYTDKLIF. Written as DNA, the CDR3 is TGTGCTCTTGGGGTCCTTCCTAGGCCTAACTGGGGACCGACTTACACCGATAAACTCATCTTT.

This clone was detected a few times. The chain uses TRDV2 and TRDJ1; 7 bases are shared with TRDD3. This CDR3 is built from 17 residues. CDR1 and CDR2 (germline): GEAIGNYY, EKD. V was pared by 0 bases and J by 8 bases, with 17 bases of the junction left unmatched. Here the CDR3 reads CACDTMSRGDPPGKLIF. As DNA, the CDR3 is TGTGCCTGTGACACCATGTCGAGGGGGGATCCACCCGGGAAACTCATCTTT.

This clone has just a few counts. This rearrangement joins TRDV1 to TRDJ1; tentative D call: TRDD2 (7 bases). Trimming removed 5 bases at V and 4 bases at J, with 35 bases between. From germline, CDR1 is TSWWSYY and CDR2 QGS. This CDR3 comprises 21 residues. The CDR3 DNA reads as TGTGCTCTTGGGTTGACTTCCTATAAAGAGGTGGGTGGCGATACGGACGATAAACTCATCTTT. Translating gives CALGLTSYKEVGGDTDDKLIF.

J is TRDJ1 and V is TRDV1; 11 nucleotides line up with TRDD3. The CDR3 consists of 22 residues. J was trimmed by 3 bases and V by 2 bases; bases with no gene match: 23. CDR1 is TSWWSYY, CDR2 QGS, per germline. CDR3 residues: CALGEVGSNPVMGDTQSDKLIF. DNA of the CDR3: TGTGCTCTTGGGGAAGTTGGGTCCAACCCCGTTATGGGGGATACGCAGTCCGATAAACTCATCTTT.

This clone was counted only a few times. The rearrangement joins TRDV1 to TRDJ1; 12 bases are a match to TRDD3. V trimming: 0 bases; J trimming: 0 bases; junction bases outside the gene matches: 26. The CDR3 consists of 25 residues. The germline CDR1 and CDR2 sequences are TSWWSYY and QGS. The DNA of the CDR3 is TGTGCTCTTGGGGAACTGTCCCCCCTCAACCCTACTGGGGGATACTCGGGGGTGTACACCGATAAACTCATCTTT. Translating gives CALGELSPLNPTGGYSGVYTDKLIF.

A single count supports this clone. The chain combines TRDV1 with TRDJ1, with a weak D call TRDD2 (6 bases). The length of the CDR3 is 23 residues. The germline V gene encodes CDR1 TSWWSYY and CDR2 QGS. Trimming stripped 6 bases from V and 6 bases from J, with 44 bases between. The DNA for the CDR3 is TGTGCTCTTGGACCGAGGACCGCCTTCTTCCTCTTAGTTCACTCACCGCCCACGAATAAACTCATCTTT. Residues: CALGPRTAFFLLVHSPPTNKLIF.

This clone was found a few times. The chain joins TRDV1 to TRDJ1; TRDD2 might be the D (5 bases). Germline V lookup: CDR1 TSWWSYY, CDR2 QGS. The CDR3 loop spans 14 amino acids. Between the trimmed V and J ends, which lost 4 bases and 6 bases, there was a span of 15 bases. The DNA of the CDR3 is TGTGCTCTTGGGGCCCCGGTTCCTCCCAATAAACTCATCTTT. The encoded protein is CALGAPVPPNKLIF.

With respect to this clone: A much larger clonotype is one base distant, so this may be a read error. This rearrangement joins TRDV1 to TRDJ1, with TRDD3 matching 13 bases. CDR3 length equals 20 residues. CDR1 TSWWSYY and CDR2 QGS come from the germline V gene. V gave up 0 bases and J gave up 10 bases; unmatched junction bases: 20. CDR3 loop: CALGELVPSDNNWGIRGLIF. The CDR3 DNA reads TGTGCTCTTGGGGAACTTGTTCCCAGTGACAATAACTGGGGGATACGTGGACTCATCTTT.

The chain joins TRDV1 to TRDJ1, with 7 bases aligning to TRDD3. Per germline, CDR1 TSWWSYY and CDR2 QGS. The CDR3 consists of 21 residues. Trimming removed 1 base from V and 4 bases from J; junction bases left unmatched: 24. The CDR3, as DNA: TGTGCTCTTGGGGAACATAAACGGTCGTCTGGGTGGGGATATGTAATCGATAAACTCATCTTT. Translation: CALGEHKRSSGWGYVIDKLIF.

The gene calls are TRDV1 and TRDJ1; TRDD3 matches at 8 bases. The CDR3 runs to 21 residues. V gave up 3 bases and J gave up 0 bases; unmatched junction bases: 21. Germline loops: CDR1 TSWWSYY, CDR2 QGS. CDR3 bases: TGTGCTCTTGGGGACCCCCCTCTGACTCCGTACTGGGGGGGATACACCGATAAACTCATCTTT. Protein: CALGDPPLTPYWGGYTDKLIF.

There are a few counts of this clone. This chain links TRDV1 with TRDJ1, with TRDD3 identical over 12 bases. V was clipped by 8 bases and J by 3 bases; unmatched bases: 22. This CDR3 spans 20 amino acids. From germline, CDR1 is TSWWSYY and CDR2 QGS. DNA for the CDR3: TGTGCTCTTAAAATCTCCCCTCCCGTCCTGGGGGATACGCGGGCCGATAAACTCATCTTT. Amino acids: CALKISPPVLGDTRADKLIF.

This clone was detected a few times. The gene calls are TRDV1 and TRDJ1; 11 positions agree with TRDD3. V was clipped by 5 bases and J by 10 bases; unmatched bases: 30. Germline CDR1 and CDR2: TSWWSYY and QGS. This CDR3 is built from 21 residues. CDR3 nucleotide sequence: TGTGCTCTTGGGCCCTGGCCTTCCTTTTACATGGGGGATACGAACGGATTCGGACTCATCTTT. Its translation: CALGPWPSFYMGDTNGFGLIF.

The table lists this clone with a few counts. The gene calls are TRDV1 and TRDJ1; no firm D call. Germline lookup yields CDR1 TSWWSYY and CDR2 QGS. Trimming removed 2 bases from V and 4 bases from J, with 8 bases in between. The CDR3 loop spans 13 amino acids. CDR3: CALGEEGLDKLIF. The CDR3 DNA is TGTGCTCTTGGGGAAGAGGGACTCGATAAACTCATCTTT.

Only a few counts were recorded for this clone. The gene calls are TRDV1 and TRDJ1, with a possible D match to TRDD3 (6 bases). Trimming took 2 bases from V and 2 from J, leaving 33 bases between them. From germline, CDR1 is TSWWSYY and CDR2 QGS. The CDR3 spans 22 residues. Here the CDR3 reads CALGESSHTPLLVYWVTDKLIF. The CDR3 coding sequence is TGTGCTCTTGGGGAAAGTTCTCACACGCCCCTTCTGGTATACTGGGTTACCGATAAACTCATCTTT.

About this clone itself: One junction end disagrees with the germline gene, perhaps due to a read error. This chain uses TRDV1 with TRDJ1; a possible D gene is TRDD3 (5 bases). This CDR3 has 20 amino acids. Germline CDR1 is TSWWSYY and CDR2 is QGS. CDR3 nucleotides: TGTGCTCTTGGGGAAGTATCTTACCAGGAGTCCTGGGCAAGCACCGATAAACGCATCTTT. It yields the protein CALGEVSYQESWASTDKRIF.

This clone was recorded only once. The rearrangement links TRDV1 to TRDJ3; 10 bases are a match to TRDD3. J was trimmed by 2 bases and V by 3 bases; bases with no gene match: 19. This CDR3 contains 23 residues. CDR1 is TSWWSYY, CDR2 QGS, per germline. The CDR3: CALGELPPSNWGIPTWDTRQMFF. The CDR3 nucleotides read TGTGCTCTTGGGGAGCTTCCCCCCTCAAACTGGGGGATCCCTACCTGGGACACCCGACAGATGTTTTTC.

V is TRDV1 and J is TRDJ1; 10 nucleotides align to TRDD3. CDR3 length: 21 residues. Germline V gene data show CDR1 as TSWWSYY and CDR2 as QGS. The J segment lost 0 bases and the V segment lost 0 bases, leaving 16 bases of the junction unmatched. CDR3 DNA sequence: TGTGCTCTTGGGGAACTAGCTGGTGGGGGATACCCATTCCGAAACACCGATAAACTCATCTTT. Protein: CALGELAGGGYPFRNTDKLIF.

This clone was detected only a few times. This rearrangement joins TRDV1 to TRDJ1; D is ambiguous. This CDR3 spans 16 amino acids. Trimming pared 9 bases from V and 10 bases from J, leaving 30 bases between. Germline V lookup: CDR1 TSWWSYY, CDR2 QGS. The CDR3 DNA reads TGTGCTCTCGGAACACGATTGGTGAGTGCCGGGGTGAGACTCATCTTT. This codes for CALGTRLVSAGVRLIF.

The rearrangement links TRDV1 to TRDJ1, with D possibly being TRDD3 (6 bases). V was shortened by 3 bases and J by 0 bases, with 26 bases between the two germline ends. Germline lookup yields CDR1 TSWWSYY and CDR2 QGS. The CDR3 is 20 amino acids. The CDR3 sequence is CALGDLLSELGVHYTDKLIF. CDR3 DNA sequence: TGTGCTCTTGGGGATTTGTTGAGTGAATTGGGGGTTCATTACACCGATAAACTCATCTTT.

A word on this clone: A much larger clone is a single base away; this may be a read error. Other DNA sequences in this sample translate to the same CDR3. This chain links TRDV1 with TRDJ1; 12 positions match TRDD3. The length of the CDR3 is 24 residues. With 4 bases clipped from V and 0 bases from J, the junction kept 27 bases outside the gene matches. Germline lookup yields CDR1 TSWWSYY and CDR2 QGS. The CDR3 here is CALGVIPPLAGTGGYPPYTDKLIF. DNA for the CDR3: TGTGCTCTTGGGGTCATTCCACCCTTGGCCGGGACTGGGGGATACCCCCCTTACACCGATAAACTCATCTTT.

The chain has TRDV1 and TRDJ1, with TRDD3 matching over 11 bases. Unmatched junction bases numbered 13, after V lost 5 bases and J lost 2 bases. The CDR3 covers 18 residues. CDR1 TSWWSYY and CDR2 QGS come from the germline V gene. The CDR3 spells CALGYSDGGYAGTDKLIF. The CDR3 nucleotides are TGTGCTCTTGGGTACTCAGATGGGGGATACGCGGGGACCGATAAACTCATCTTT.

The chain employs TRDV1 and TRDJ1; TRDD3 matches at 11 bases. The CDR3 length is 25 residues. From germline, CDR1 is TSWWSYY and CDR2 QGS. Trimming removed 1 base from V and 0 bases from J; junction bases left unmatched: 28. The CDR3 sequence: CALGERHSYVFLGDTSLSDTDKLIF. CDR3 bases: TGTGCTCTTGGGGAACGTCATTCCTACGTTTTTCTGGGGGATACATCCCTTAGTGACACCGATAAACTCATCTTT.

This clone was recorded a few times. The gene calls are TRDV1 and TRDJ1, with TRDD3 matching over 9 bases. Unmatched junction bases numbered 6, after V lost 3 bases and J lost 7 bases. This CDR3 comprises 14 residues. The germline V gene encodes CDR1 TSWWSYY and CDR2 QGS. The CDR3 reads CALGDLNWGSKLIF. CDR3 nucleotides: TGTGCTCTTGGGGATTTAAACTGGGGGAGTAAACTCATCTTT.

The chain joins TRDV1 to TRDJ1; D is undetermined. The CDR3 covers 16 residues. CDR1 TSWWSYY and CDR2 QGS come from the germline V gene. V was clipped by 3 bases and J by 5 bases, with 19 bases between them. CDR3 in DNA: TGTGCTCTTGGGGATCACCTCCTCCTCCCCGGGGATAAACTCATCTTT. The encoded protein is CALGDHLLLPGDKLIF.

The chain is built from TRDV1 and TRDJ1, with 7 bases lining up with TRDD3. The germline CDR1 and CDR2 sequences are TSWWSYY and QGS. With 0 bases clipped from V and 0 bases from J, the junction kept 25 bases outside the gene matches. This CDR3 comprises 23 residues. The CDR3 coding sequence is TGTGCTCTTGGGGAACTGCCCCCGCCCCGGTTAAGGGGGGATCCTGAATACACCGATAAACTCATCTTT. Translated, it gives CALGELPPPRLRGDPEYTDKLIF.

This clone has only a few counts. This chain joins TRDV1 and TRDJ1; D uncertain. Germline lookup yields CDR1 TSWWSYY and CDR2 QGS. The CDR3 runs 15 residues. V lost 3 bases and J lost 4, with 15 bases in between. Here the CDR3 reads CALGDWPPRGDKLIF. The CDR3 DNA is TGTGCTCTTGGGGATTGGCCCCCTCGGGGCGATAAACTCATCTTT.

In this sample, this clone is medium-sized. The J gene is TRDJ1, the V gene TRDV1; perhaps TRDD2 as D (6 bases). The CDR3 consists of 18 residues. CDR1 TSWWSYY and CDR2 QGS come from the germline V gene. Trimming stripped 1 base from V and 7 bases from J, with 25 bases between. This chain's CDR3 is CALGEPIPMRANCGKLIF. DNA of the CDR3: TGTGCTCTTGGGGAACCAATTCCTATGAGAGCCAATTGCGGTAAACTCATCTTT.

V and J are TRDV1 and TRDJ1, with D possibly TRDD3 on 5 matching bases. V lost 6 bases, J lost 0 bases, and 8 bases lay in between. CDR3 length: 13 residues. Germline loops: CDR1 TSWWSYY, CDR2 QGS. The CDR3 is CALGGEYTDKLIF. CDR3 DNA: TGTGCTCTTGGTGGGGAGTACACCGATAAACTCATCTTT.

V and J are TRDV1 and TRDJ1; the D gene is possibly TRDD2 (5 bases). CDR1 TSWWSYY and CDR2 QGS come from the germline V gene. The CDR3 sequence is 22 residues long. V was pared by 0 bases and J by 0 bases, with 29 bases between. The CDR3 DNA reads TGTGCTCTTGGGGAACTAGGGCCCCCTACAATTGTAACTCGGGCCAACACCGATAAACTCATCTTT. This codes for CALGELGPPTIVTRANTDKLIF.

For this clone: This sequence may be a read error, since a much larger clone differs from it by one base. The chain has TRDV1 and TRDJ1; 11 nucleotides align to TRDD3. CDR1 and CDR2 from the germline V gene are TSWWSYY and QGS. The CDR3 is made up of 16 amino acids. J gave up 0 bases and V 10 bases, and 10 bases lay outside the gene matches. The CDR3 sequence is CAQPLTGGYNTDKLIF. The CDR3 DNA sequence: TGTGCTCAACCCCTCACTGGGGGATATAACACCGATAAACTCATCTTT.